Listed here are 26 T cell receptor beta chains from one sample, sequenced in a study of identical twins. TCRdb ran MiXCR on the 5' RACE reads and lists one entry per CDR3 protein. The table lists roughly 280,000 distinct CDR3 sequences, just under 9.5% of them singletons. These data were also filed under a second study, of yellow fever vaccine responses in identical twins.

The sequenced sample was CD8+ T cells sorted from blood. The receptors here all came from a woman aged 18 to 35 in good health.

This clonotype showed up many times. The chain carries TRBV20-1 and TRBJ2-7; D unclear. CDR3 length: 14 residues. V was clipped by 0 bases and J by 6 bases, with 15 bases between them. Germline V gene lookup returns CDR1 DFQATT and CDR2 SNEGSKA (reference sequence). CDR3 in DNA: TGCAGTGCTAGAGATGATGGCGTAAGCGCCGAGCAGTACTTC. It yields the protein CSARDDGVSAEQYF.

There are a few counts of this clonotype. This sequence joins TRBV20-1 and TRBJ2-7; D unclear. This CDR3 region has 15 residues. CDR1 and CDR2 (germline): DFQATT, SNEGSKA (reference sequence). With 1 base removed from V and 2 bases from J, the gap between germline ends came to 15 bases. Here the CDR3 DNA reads TGCAGTGCTAGAGGCTTGGGTTTTGCCACCTACGAGCAGTACTTC. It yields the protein CSARGLGFATYEQYF.

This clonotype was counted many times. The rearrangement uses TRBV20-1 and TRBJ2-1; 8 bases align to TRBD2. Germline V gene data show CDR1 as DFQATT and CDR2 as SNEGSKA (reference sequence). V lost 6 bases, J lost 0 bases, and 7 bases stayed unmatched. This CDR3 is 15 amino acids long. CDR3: CSAVTSGSSYNEQFF. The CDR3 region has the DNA TGCAGTGCGGTTACTAGCGGAAGCTCCTACAATGAGCAGTTCTTC.

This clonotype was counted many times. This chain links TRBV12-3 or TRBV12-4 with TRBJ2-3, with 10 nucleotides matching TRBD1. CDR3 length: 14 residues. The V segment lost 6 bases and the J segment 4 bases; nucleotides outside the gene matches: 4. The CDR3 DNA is TGTGCCAGCAGACGGGACAGGGGATCAGATACGCAGTATTTT. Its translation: CASRRDRGSDTQYF.

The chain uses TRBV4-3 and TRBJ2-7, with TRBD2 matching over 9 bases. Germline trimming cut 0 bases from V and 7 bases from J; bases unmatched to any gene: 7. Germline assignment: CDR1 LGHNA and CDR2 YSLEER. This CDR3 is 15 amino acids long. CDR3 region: CASSQDRASGIEQYF. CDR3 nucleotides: TGCGCCAGCAGCCAAGATAGGGCTAGCGGGATTGAGCAGTACTTC.

The CDR3 DNA reads as TGCAGTGCTAGAGATCCAGACAGGGAGAACACTGAAGCTTTCTTT. Amino acids: CSARDPDRENTEAFF. The chain recombines TRBV20-1 with TRBJ1-1; TRBD1 matches at 7 bases. This CDR3 has 15 amino acids. The V gene end was trimmed by 0 bases and the J gene end by 1 base; junction bases not matched to a gene: 5. Germline-derived CDR1 and CDR2 are DFQATT and SNEGSKA (reference sequence).

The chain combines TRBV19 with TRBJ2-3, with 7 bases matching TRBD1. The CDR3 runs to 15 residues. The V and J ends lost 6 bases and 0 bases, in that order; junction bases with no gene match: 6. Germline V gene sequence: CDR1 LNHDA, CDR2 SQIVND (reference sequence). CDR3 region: CASSAWGQSTDTQYF. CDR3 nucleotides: TGTGCCAGTAGCGCTTGGGGACAGAGCACAGATACGCAGTATTTT. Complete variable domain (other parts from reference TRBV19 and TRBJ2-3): DGGITQSPKYLFRKEGQNVTLSCEQNLNHDAMYWYRQDPGQGLRLIYYSQIVNDFQKGDIAEGYSVSREKKESFPLTVTSAQKNPTAFYLCASSAWGQSTDTQYFGPGTRLTVL.

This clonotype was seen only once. The CDR3 here is CASSQGIGQGVNEQYF. In nucleotides, the CDR3 is TGCGCCAGCAGCCAGGGAATCGGACAGGGGGTTAACGAGCAGTACTTC. The V call is TRBV4-1, the J call TRBJ2-7, with TRBD1 identical over 10 bases. This CDR3 region has 16 residues. The germline V gene has CDR1 MGHRA and CDR2 YSYEKL. With 3 bases clipped from V and 5 bases from J, the junction kept 10 bases outside the gene matches.

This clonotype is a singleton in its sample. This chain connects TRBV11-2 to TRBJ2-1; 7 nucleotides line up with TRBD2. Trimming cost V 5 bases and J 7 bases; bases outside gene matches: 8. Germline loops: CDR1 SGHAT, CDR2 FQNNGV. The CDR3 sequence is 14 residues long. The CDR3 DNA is TGTGCCAGCAGCCTCGGACTAGGTAGGAATGAGCAGTTCTTC. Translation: CASSLGLGRNEQFF. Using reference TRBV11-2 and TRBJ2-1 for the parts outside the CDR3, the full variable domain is EAGVAQSPRYKIIEKRQSVAFWCNPISGHATLYWYQQILGQGPKLLIQFQNNGVVDDSQLPKDRFSAERLKGVDSTLKIQPAKLEDSAVYLCASSLGLGRNEQFFGPGTRLTVL.

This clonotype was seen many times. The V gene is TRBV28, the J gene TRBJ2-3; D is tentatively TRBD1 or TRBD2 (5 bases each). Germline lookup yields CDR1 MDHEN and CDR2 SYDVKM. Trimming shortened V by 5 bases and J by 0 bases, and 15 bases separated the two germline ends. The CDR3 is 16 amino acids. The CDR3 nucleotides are TGTGCCAGCAGTCCCGCCCTTTGGGGGAGCACAGATACGCAGTATTTT. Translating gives CASSPALWGSTDTQYF.

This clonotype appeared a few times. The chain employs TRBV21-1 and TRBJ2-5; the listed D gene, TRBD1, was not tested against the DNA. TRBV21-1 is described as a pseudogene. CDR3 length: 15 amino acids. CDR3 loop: CASSKQGAHQETQYF. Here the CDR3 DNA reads TGTGCCAGCAGCAAGCAGGGGGCGCATCAAGAGACCCAGTACTTC.

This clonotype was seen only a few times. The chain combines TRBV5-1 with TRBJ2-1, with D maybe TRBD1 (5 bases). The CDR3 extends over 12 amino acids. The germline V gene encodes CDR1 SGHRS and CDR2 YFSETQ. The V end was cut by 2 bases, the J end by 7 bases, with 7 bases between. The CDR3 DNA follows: TGCGCCAGCAGCTTCCGACAGAATGAGCAGTTCTTC. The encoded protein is CASSFRQNEQFF.

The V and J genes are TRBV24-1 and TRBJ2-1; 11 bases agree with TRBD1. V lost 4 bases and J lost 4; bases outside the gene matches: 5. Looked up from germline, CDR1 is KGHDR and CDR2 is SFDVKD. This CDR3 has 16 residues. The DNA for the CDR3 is TGTGCCACCAGTGACGCCGGGACAGGGGGGTACAATGAGCAGTTCTTC. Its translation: CATSDAGTGGYNEQFF.

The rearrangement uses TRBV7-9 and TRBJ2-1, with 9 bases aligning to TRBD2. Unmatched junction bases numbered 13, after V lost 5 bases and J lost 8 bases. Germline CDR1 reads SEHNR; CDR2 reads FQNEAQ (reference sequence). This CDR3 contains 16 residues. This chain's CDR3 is CASSPTSGRFFDEQFF. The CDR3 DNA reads TGTGCCAGCAGCCCCACCAGCGGGAGGTTTTTCGATGAGCAGTTCTTC.

The CDR3, as DNA: TGTGCCAGCAGCCAACAAAACTACAATGAGCAGTTCTTC. It encodes CASSQQNYNEQFF. The chain is built from TRBV3-1 and TRBJ2-1, with unresolved D. Germline V lookup: CDR1 LGHDT, CDR2 YNNKEL (reference sequence). The CDR3 extends over 13 amino acids. V was pared by 2 bases and J by 3 bases, with 5 bases between.

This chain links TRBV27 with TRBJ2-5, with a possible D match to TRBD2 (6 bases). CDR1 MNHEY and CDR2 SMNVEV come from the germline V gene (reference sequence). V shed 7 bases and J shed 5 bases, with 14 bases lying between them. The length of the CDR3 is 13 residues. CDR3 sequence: CASKFGGSETQYF. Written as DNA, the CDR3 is TGTGCCAGCAAGTTTGGGGGGTCGGAGACCCAGTACTTC.

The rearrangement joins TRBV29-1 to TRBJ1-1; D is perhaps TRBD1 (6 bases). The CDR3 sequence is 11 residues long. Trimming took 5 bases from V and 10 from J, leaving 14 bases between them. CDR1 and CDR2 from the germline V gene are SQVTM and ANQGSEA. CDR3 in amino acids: CSVRGTKSAFF. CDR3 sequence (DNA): TGCAGCGTTAGGGGGACGAAATCAGCTTTCTTT.

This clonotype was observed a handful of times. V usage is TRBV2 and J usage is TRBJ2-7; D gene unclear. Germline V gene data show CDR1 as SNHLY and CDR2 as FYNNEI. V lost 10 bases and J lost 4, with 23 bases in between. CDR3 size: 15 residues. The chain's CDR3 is CATSEMVSEVYEQYF. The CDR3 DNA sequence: TGTGCCACCTCTGAAATGGTTAGTGAAGTATACGAGCAGTACTTC.

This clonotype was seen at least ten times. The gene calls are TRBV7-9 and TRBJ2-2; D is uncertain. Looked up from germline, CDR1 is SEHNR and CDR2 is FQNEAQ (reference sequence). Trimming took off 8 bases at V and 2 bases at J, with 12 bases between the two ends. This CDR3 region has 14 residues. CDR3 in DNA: TGTGCCAGCCCCTTATCACCTAACACCGGGGAGCTGTTTTTT. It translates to CASPLSPNTGELFF. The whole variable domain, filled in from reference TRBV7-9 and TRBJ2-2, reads DTGVSQNPRHKITKRGQNVTFRCDPISEHNRLYWYRQTLGQGPEFLTYFQNEAQLEKSRLLSDRFSAERPKGSFSTLEIQRTEQGDSAMYLCASPLSPNTGELFFGEGSRLTVL.

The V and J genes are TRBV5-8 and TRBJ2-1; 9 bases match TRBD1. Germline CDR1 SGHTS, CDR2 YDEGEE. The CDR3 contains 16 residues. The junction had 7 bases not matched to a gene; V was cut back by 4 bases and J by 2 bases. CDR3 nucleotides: TGTGCCAGCAGCCTCATCGGGGACAGGGCCTACAATGAGCAGTTCTTC. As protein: CASSLIGDRAYNEQFF.

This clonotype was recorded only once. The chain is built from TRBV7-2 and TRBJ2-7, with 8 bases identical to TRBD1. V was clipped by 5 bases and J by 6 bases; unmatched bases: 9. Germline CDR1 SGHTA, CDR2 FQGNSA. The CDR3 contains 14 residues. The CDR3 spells CASSADQGAREQYF. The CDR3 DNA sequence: TGTGCCAGCAGCGCAGACCAGGGGGCACGCGAGCAGTACTTC. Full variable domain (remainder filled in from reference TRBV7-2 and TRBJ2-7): GAGVSQSPSNKVTEKGKDVELRCDPISGHTALYWYRQSLGQGLEFLIYFQGNSAPDKSGLPSDRFSAERTGGSVSTLTIQRTQQEDSAVYLCASSADQGAREQYFGPGTRLTVT.

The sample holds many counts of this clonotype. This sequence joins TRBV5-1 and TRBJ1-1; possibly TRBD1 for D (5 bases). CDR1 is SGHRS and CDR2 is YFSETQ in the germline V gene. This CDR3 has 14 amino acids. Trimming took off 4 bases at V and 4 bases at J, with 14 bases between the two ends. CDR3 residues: CASSPEGTFTEAFF. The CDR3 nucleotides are TGCGCCAGCAGCCCGGAGGGGACTTTCACTGAAGCTTTCTTT.

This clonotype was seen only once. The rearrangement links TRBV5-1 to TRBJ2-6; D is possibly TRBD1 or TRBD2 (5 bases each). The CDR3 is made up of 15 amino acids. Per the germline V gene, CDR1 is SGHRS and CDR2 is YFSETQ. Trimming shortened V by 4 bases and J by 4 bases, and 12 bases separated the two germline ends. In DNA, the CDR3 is TGCGCCAGCAGCGCCCGGGGCTTAGGGGCCAACGTCCTGACTTTC. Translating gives CASSARGLGANVLTF.

As DNA, the CDR3 is TGCGCCAGCAGAGCCGGGACTAGCAACTACAATGAGCAGTTCTTC. Translation gives CASRAGTSNYNEQFF. The chain recombines TRBV5-1 with TRBJ2-1; the match to TRBD2 covers 9 bases. The ends lost 5 bases at V and 3 bases at J; junction bases unmatched: 6. Germline V lookup: CDR1 SGHRS, CDR2 YFSETQ. The CDR3 runs 15 residues.

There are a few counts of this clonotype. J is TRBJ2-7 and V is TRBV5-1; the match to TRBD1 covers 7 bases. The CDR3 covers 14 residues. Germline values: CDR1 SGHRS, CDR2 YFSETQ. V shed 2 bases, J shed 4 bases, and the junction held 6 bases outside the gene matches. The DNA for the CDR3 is TGCGCCAGCAGCTTTGAGGGACAGTCGTACGAGCAGTACTTC. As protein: CASSFEGQSYEQYF. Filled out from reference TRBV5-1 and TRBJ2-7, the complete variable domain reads KAGVTQTPRYLIKTRGQQVTLSCSPISGHRSVSWYQQTPGQGLQFLFEYFSETQRNKGNFPGRFSGRQFSNSRSEMNVSTLELGDSALYLCASSFEGQSYEQYFGPGTRLTVT.

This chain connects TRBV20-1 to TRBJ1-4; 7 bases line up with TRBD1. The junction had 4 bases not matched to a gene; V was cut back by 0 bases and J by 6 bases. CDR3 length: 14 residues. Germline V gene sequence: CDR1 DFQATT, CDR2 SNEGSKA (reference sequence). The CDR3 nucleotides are TGCAGTGCTAGAGATCGTGACAGGGATGAAAAACTGTTTTTT. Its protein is CSARDRDRDEKLFF.